Here is one T cell receptor (beta chain) with its context. Its antigen has not been determined. Per-base qualities were not stored, and no clone one base away is much larger. This sample was taken from a study of cytomegalovirus exposure and HLA in healthy donors (dated by TCRdb to the late 2010s). As for the study more broadly: According to an earlier analysis of around 600 of the donors, about 190 million T cells yielded roughly 110 million unique TCR beta sequences and approximately 300 Gb of sequence data. Approximately 300 gigabases of sequencing data and around 80 million unique TCR sequences made up an early release that covered 640 HLA-typed donors. Of the 398 genotyped donors, approximately 80% were placed in the genetic ancestry cluster associated with self-reported Caucasian donors. The study aimed to test whether cataloging public T cell receptors could reveal signatures of past pathogen exposure. Using immunosequencing, the study profiled T cell repertoires from about 610 subjects and related those repertoires to cytomegalovirus serostatus. Along with the approximately 700-subject first cohort, a separate validation cohort of over 90 different subjects was used. The study combined high-throughput TCR immunosequencing, statistical association of individual TCRs with disease status, and machine learning to predict cytomegalovirus infection status. In a later analysis, previously published TCR beta repertoires from 550 to 700 donors were re-analyzed and high-resolution HLA genotyping was added so that TCR occurrence patterns could be studied. Rather than using new phenotypic data, the later analysis identified candidate immune exposures from TCR beta sequences and from how often those sequences occurred across donors. To decide whether each TCR beta V gene segment behaved as functional or pseudogenic, an earlier analysis of 587 of the donors relied on high-throughput TCR beta sequencing. Donor age, sex, ethnicity and CMV serostatus were collected together with the repertoire data. A later genetic analysis used genome-wide SNP genotypes for 398 of the 666 donors, treating that subset as a discovery cohort. Every repertoire in the discovery cohort had been generated on one and the same sequencing platform. Class I and class II HLA loci were covered by the typing at four-digit resolution. The number of donors typed differed by locus, with about 629-640 for A, B, C, DRB1 and DQB1, 522 for DQA1, nearly 610 for DPA1, and under 490 for DPB1. Roughly 5 DR-DQ haplotypes were treated as single units for association and clustering because of strong linkage in the cohort. Across under 500 genotyped donors of the cohort, an average of about 240,000 unique TCR beta nucleotide sequences per donor were sequenced, and roughly 18% of those sequences were non-productive. The paper as a whole reports these results and caveats: In a later analysis, HLA-associated TCR beta chains showed more clonal expansion and lower generation probabilities than non-associated chains that were equally common. The presence/absence analyses assumed that sequencing depth was roughly uniform across donors, and that assumption may not be true. A later genetic analysis associated a missense DCLRE1C variant with V-gene and J-gene trimming of TCR beta chains, and an independent cohort replicated the association. Strong co-occurrence of HLA alleles, especially DR and DQ, made assigning TCR associations to individual alleles difficult. The authors suggested that the approach could potentially be extended to other disease states and immunological phenotypes. A further reported finding was that TCR beta sequences accurately predicted the HLA-A and HLA-B alleles for most subjects in the first cohort. In a later analysis, several top co-occurrence clusters were reported to appear linked to parvovirus B19, influenza, CMV and Epstein-Barr virus. Broadly in line with IMGT annotations, most TCR beta V segments showed up in productive rearrangements about 90% or about 30% of the time in an earlier analysis of roughly 590 of the donors. In a later analysis, most CMV-associated TCR beta chains were found to appear HLA-restricted, with HLA associations seemingly driven largely by CMV exposure. Because HLA typing was unavailable for some donors at each locus, only the typed subset was used in association tests. Linkage disequilibrium might explain the correlated functional status among segregating V segments, but an unknown experimental factor could not be ruled out. The classifier was reported to diagnose cytomegalovirus status with high specificity and sensitivity in both the original and validation cohorts. A later genetic analysis reported fewer N-insertions in productive TCRs among donors in an Asian-associated ancestry cluster than the roughly 640-donor mean. Most TCR sequences were observed very rarely across donors, whereas some public TCRs were present in many individuals. Some IMGT-functional V segments, including TRBV6-2 and TRBV6-3, could not be distinguished by the 87-base-pair reads and were therefore excluded. At a false discovery rate of 0.05, a later analysis linked 16,000 or so TCR beta sequences to specific HLA alleles. A group of highly shared sequence variants was considered likely to be a technical artifact of the sequencing pipeline. For the cohort, immune exposure information was limited to CMV serostatus. In the study, around 160 TCR beta chains were listed as associated with cytomegalovirus. The cohort was sequenced for TCR beta chains only, and without alpha or paired-chain data the features that could be detected were limited. According to a later analysis, TCR association rates differed among HLA loci, with DRB1 alleles showing the most associated TCRs and HLA-C alleles showing the fewest. Because counts were too low, approximately 18 rarely observed V segments, including chromosome 9 orphons, were excluded from the earlier analysis of several hundred of the donors. In vitro tests confirmed that a few of the cytomegalovirus-associated TCR beta chains recognize cytomegalovirus antigens.

Ends trimmed: V by 6 bases, J by 2 bases; bases unmatched to a gene: 2. Sequences SGHAT (CDR1) and FQNNGV (CDR2) are obtained from the germline V gene. The CDR3 has 13 amino acids, counting the end cysteine and phenylalanine. Left in the record is the CDR3 DNA by itself, 39 bases read in frame from the first base. To prepare the library, the immunoSEQ multiplex PCR assay was applied. For the multiplex PCR, a mixture combining 60 forward primers for TCR Vbeta segments and 13 reverse primers for TCR Jbeta segments was used. The CDR3 region of rearranged TCR beta genes was amplified from genomic DNA with a multiplex PCR assay. The amplified TCR beta libraries were sequenced on the Illumina HiSeq System as 87-base-pair reads. Processing in the source paper ran as follows. In a later analysis, some 80 million unique TCR beta chains were counted across the 650 to 700 repertoires, and approximately 11 million of these chains were shared by at least two donors. Raw reads were error-corrected and collapsed into unique sequences with a nearest-neighbor algorithm that merged closely related sequences to remove PCR and sequencing errors. CDR3 sequences were aligned to IMGT reference sequences to assign V, D and J gene segments. For a sequence to be retained, a match of at least six nucleotides to both a V gene segment and a J gene segment was required. Rearrangements were classified as productive when the CDR3 lacked stop codons and remained in frame with V and J, and all other rearrangements were classified as non-productive. CDR3 was defined according to IMGT convention as the region running from the second conserved V-encoded cysteine to the conserved J-encoded phenylalanine. Sequences without an unambiguous match to a single V gene segment were excluded from the earlier analysis of about 600 of the donors. An earlier analysis of around 600 of the donors classified V segments as functional when productive rearrangements were above 56.7% and as segregating when the standard deviation between donors was above 5%. A statistical classification framework was developed to diagnose cytomegalovirus status using the catalog of TCR beta chain sequences. V and J gene assignment, in a later analysis, came from comparing TCR nucleotide sequences with IMGT/GENE-DB human TR gene sequences. A later analysis assigned CDR3 sequences and most-parsimonious VDJ recombination scenarios with the TCRdist pipeline. A later analysis defined each TCR beta chain by its CDR3 amino acid sequence plus V-gene family, and excluded reads lacking a unique V-gene family. To address suspected cross-contamination and a sequencing artifact, a later analysis removed a few hundred highly shared, low-generation-probability nucleotide sequences. In a later analysis, a clonal expansion index was calculated for each public chain from normalized within-repertoire ranks of inferred template counts. In a later analysis, generation probabilities were computed using a VDJ recombination model fitted to out-of-frame rearrangements, and the results were checked against IGoR. Hypergeometric tests were used in a later analysis to score TCR-TCR, TCR-HLA and TCR-CMV co-occurrence, with a repertoire-size bias correction applied to the TCR pairs. To estimate false discovery rates, a later analysis permuted the HLA or CMV assignments 20 times. A later analysis grouped co-occurring TCRs with DBSCAN, adding TCRdist sequence similarity when clustering within HLA-allele-positive subsets. Repertoires with fewer than 30,000 or more than 120,000 public chains were left out of co-occurrence clustering, as were about five repertoires with anomalous nucleotide sharing. The table was pulled from immuneACCESS by TCRdb, which kept in-frame rearrangements only. Such tables lose some clones; where checked, under half of the loss comes from unresolved V genes, and the rest has no known cause. V, J and clone size were drawn from that table, and D and trimming were deduced from the DNA. This sample gives fewer than 250,000 clones in total; 75% to 85% of them show up just once. The ten largest clones take up more than 1.5% of the sample.

The cohort was made up of roughly 670 healthy bone marrow donors. At the time of sampling, all cohort members were nominally healthy, though unrecorded immune exposures were likely present. The donor was CMV seronegative and belonged to the group of around 350 seronegative cohort members. Every donor gave a peripheral blood sample, and the peripheral blood mononuclear cells from that sample were used for TCR beta sequencing. The Qiagen DNeasy Blood Extraction Kit was used to extract genomic DNA from the blood cell samples. Sequencing was performed on PBMCs. The chain links TRBV11-2 with TRBJ2-7, with 9 central nucleotides matching TRBD2. The receptor was derived from a woman aged 50 to 60 in good health and CMV-seronegative. The DNA is TGTGCCAGCAGTCGCGGGAGGGCCTACGAGCAGTACTTC. Its coded protein is CASSRGRAYEQYF.